Shown below are 32 T cell receptor beta chains from a single sample sequenced in a study. TCRdb passed the 5' RACE reads through MiXCR, listing each CDR3 protein once. The sample shows 6,500 to 9,000 distinct CDR3 sequences, around 63% of them seen only once. Input material: tumor-infiltrating naive CD4+ T cells sorted from the breast tumor. Indicated subset: naive CD4+ T cells, CD4+CD45RA+CD25-. Receptors were obtained from a female donor with breast cancer.

This clonotype occurred once. The rearrangement links TRBV12-3 or TRBV12-4 to TRBJ1-5; D is unresolved. The CDR3 length is 13 residues. V lost 9 bases, J lost 4 bases, and 13 bases lay in between. CDR3 coding DNA: TGTGCCAGTGGCCCCGATAGAAATCAGCCCCAGCATTTT. Translation: CASGPDRNQPQHF.

This sequence joins TRBV20-1 and TRBJ2-7, with D possibly matching TRBD1 (6 bases). V shed 6 bases and J shed 4 bases, with 19 bases lying between them. Per the germline V gene, CDR1 is DFQATT and CDR2 is SNEGSKA (reference sequence). The CDR3 has 14 residues. The chain's CDR3 is CSAAPGHPEYEQYF. CDR3 DNA sequence: TGCAGTGCAGCCCCGGGACACCCAGAGTACGAGCAGTACTTC.

The gene calls are TRBV12-3 or TRBV12-4 and TRBJ1-5, with a possible D match to TRBD1 (6 bases). Deletions cut 6 bases from V and 0 bases from J, with 9 bases between. The CDR3 is 14 amino acids. The CDR3 sequence is CASRPGVSNQPQHF. The CDR3 DNA reads TGTGCCAGCAGGCCAGGGGTTAGCAATCAGCCCCAGCATTTT.

This clonotype is medium-sized. This chain connects TRBV12-2 to TRBJ2-1; the tabulated D call, TRBD2, remains unverified against the DNA. TRBV12-2 is noted as a pseudogene. This CDR3 comprises 15 residues. DNA of the CDR3: TGTGCAAGTCGCAGAACTAGCGGGGGGGCCAGTGAGCAGTTCTTC. Protein: CASRRTSGGASEQFF.

CDR3 nucleotide sequence: TGTGCCAGCAGCCGATCCTCGGACAGGGCCAATTCACCCCTCCACTTT. The encoded protein is CASSRSSDRANSPLHF. The chain recombines TRBV2 with TRBJ1-6; 8 bases fit TRBD1. V lost 6 bases to trimming and J lost 7 bases; unmatched junction nucleotides: 11. This CDR3 has 16 residues. From germline, CDR1 is SNHLY and CDR2 FYNNEI.

The V call is TRBV12-3 or TRBV12-4, the J call TRBJ1-1; D possibly corresponds to TRBD1 (5 bases). The CDR3 loop spans 12 amino acids. The V and J ends lost 4 bases and 6 bases respectively, with 9 bases between them. CDR3 in amino acids: CASSSSGPEAFF. DNA of the CDR3: TGTGCCAGCAGTTCGTCAGGGCCTGAAGCTTTCTTT.

The chain employs TRBV7-2 and TRBJ2-4; unclear D gene. The CDR3 runs to 14 residues. V lost 10 bases to trimming and J lost 8 bases, with 21 bases between them. Germline assignment: CDR1 SGHTA and CDR2 FQGNSA. As DNA, the CDR3 is TGTGCCACCGTAATTGATGCGTATGGGGACATTCAGTACTTC. Its translation is CATVIDAYGDIQYF.

This clonotype was recorded only once. This sequence joins TRBV15 and TRBJ1-1; D gene uncertain. The germline V gene encodes CDR1 LNHNV and CDR2 YYDKDF (reference sequence). CDR3 size: 13 residues. V was clipped by 6 bases and J by 1 base, with 9 bases between them. The CDR3 here is CATSRTPNTEAFF. The CDR3, as DNA: TGTGCCACCAGTAGAACGCCGAACACTGAAGCTTTCTTT.

This clonotype was seen more than once but under ten times. V is TRBV6-6 and J is TRBJ1-2; D unclear. The CDR3 runs to 14 residues. Deletions cut 5 bases from V and 4 bases from J, with 14 bases between. CDR1 and CDR2 from the germline V gene are MNHNY and SVGAGI (reference sequence). The CDR3 bases are TGTGCCAGCAGTCCCCAGGCGGCGGCCTATGGCTACACCTTC. Translated: CASSPQAAAYGYTF.

The chain has TRBV5-1 and TRBJ2-7; D unclear. V gave up 4 bases and J gave up 0 bases, with 11 bases separating them. From germline, CDR1 is SGHRS and CDR2 YFSETQ. The CDR3 sequence is 14 residues long. CDR3 in DNA: TGCGCCAGCAGCCCGACGGTGAGCTCCTACGAGCAGTACTTC. Translating gives CASSPTVSSYEQYF.

The chain couples TRBV27 to TRBJ2-7, with 10 bases identical to TRBD2. The CDR3 is 15 residues long. Germline CDR1 reads MNHEY; CDR2 reads SMNVEV (reference sequence). The V segment lost 2 bases and the J segment 3 bases; nucleotides outside the gene matches: 4. CDR3 nucleotides: TGTGCCAGCAGTTTACGCCTAGCGGGAGTCTACGAGCAGTACTTC. Translating gives CASSLRLAGVYEQYF.

The CDR3, as DNA: TGTGCCAGCAGCGTAACCTCTGGGATTTACAATGAGCAGTTCTTC. Protein: CASSVTSGIYNEQFF. V and J are TRBV9 and TRBJ2-1; D gene ambiguous. Germline CDR1 and CDR2: SGDLS and YYNGEE. V lost 1 base and J lost 4, with 12 bases in between. The CDR3 covers 15 residues.

The rearrangement links TRBV20-1 to TRBJ2-5; D remains ambiguous. From germline, CDR1 is DFQATT and CDR2 SNEGSKA (reference sequence). V lost 7 bases and J 4 bases, leaving 16 bases between the germline ends. The CDR3 runs to 13 residues. The CDR3 protein is CSVPVLGRETQYF. The CDR3 DNA reads as TGCAGTGTGCCTGTATTAGGACGAGAGACCCAGTACTTC.

This chain connects TRBV20-1 to TRBJ2-1, with no clear D. V was trimmed by 3 bases and J by 8 bases, leaving 8 bases between them. CDR3 length: 11 residues. Germline V gives CDR1 DFQATT, CDR2 SNEGSKA (reference sequence). The CDR3 sequence: CSASSSYEQFF. CDR3 nucleotide sequence: TGCAGTGCTAGTTCCAGTTATGAGCAGTTCTTC.

The rearrangement uses TRBV21-1 and TRBJ2-3; the listed D gene, TRBD1, was not tested against the DNA. TRBV21-1 is marked as a pseudogene. The length of the CDR3 is 18 residues. The CDR3 sequence: CASALRDRSNAGYGTQYF. CDR3 in DNA: TGTGCCAGCGCCCTTCGGGACAGATCAAATGCGGGCTACGGTACGCAGTATTTT.

The chain is built from TRBV20-1 and TRBJ1-1; TRBD1 might be the D (6 bases). This CDR3 is built from 14 residues. CDR1 DFQATT and CDR2 SNEGSKA come from the germline V gene (reference sequence). Trimming left V 1 base short and J 2 bases short, with 11 bases between. The CDR3 region has the DNA TGCAGTGCTAGAGTGCCGGGGGCCAACACTGAAGCTTTCTTT. The encoded protein is CSARVPGANTEAFF.

The V gene is TRBV20-1, the J gene TRBJ1-2; 8 positions match TRBD1. The CDR3 totals 13 residues. Per germline, CDR1 DFQATT and CDR2 SNEGSKA (reference sequence). The V and J ends lost 6 bases and 8 bases, in that order; junction bases with no gene match: 11. CDR3 in amino acids: CSALSAGGSGYTF. The CDR3 DNA reads as TGCAGTGCCCTCTCGGCAGGGGGCTCGGGCTACACCTTC.

The chain is built from TRBV6-6 and TRBJ2-7, with 11 bases fitting TRBD1. This CDR3 region has 13 residues. V shed 5 bases, J shed 6 bases, and the junction held 3 bases outside the gene matches. From germline, CDR1 is MNHNY and CDR2 SVGAGI (reference sequence). CDR3 nucleotides: TGTGCCAGCAGTCGGACAGGGGGCGGCGAGCAGTACTTC. This codes for CASSRTGGGEQYF.

The V and J genes are TRBV4-2 and TRBJ1-5; 8 positions agree with TRBD1. The trim removed 0 bases at V and 3 bases at J, leaving 4 bases unmatched. The germline V gene has CDR1 LGHNA and CDR2 YNFKEQ. The CDR3 sequence is 16 residues long. In DNA, the CDR3 is TGTGCCAGCAGCCAAGAGGCAGGGGGCACCAATCAGCCCCAGCATTTT. Translated, it gives CASSQEAGGTNQPQHF.

This chain joins TRBV6-5 and TRBJ2-5; perhaps TRBD2 as D (5 bases). V lost 3 bases to trimming and J lost 10 bases, with 18 bases between them. In germline, CDR1 is MNHEY, CDR2 SVGAGI. CDR3 length: 14 amino acids. The chain's CDR3 is CASSYTGPIGDQYF. Here the CDR3 DNA reads TGTGCCAGCAGTTATACGGGCCCCATCGGGGACCAGTACTTC.

In nucleotides, the CDR3 is TGCAGTGCTAGTCGAGACACGCAAGAGACCCAGTACTTC. Translating gives CSASRDTQETQYF. The chain has TRBV20-1 and TRBJ2-5, with D unresolved. Germline V lookup: CDR1 DFQATT, CDR2 SNEGSKA (reference sequence). V was pared by 3 bases and J by 2 bases, with 10 bases between. This CDR3 is 13 amino acids long.

The chain couples TRBV29-1 to TRBJ2-6; tentatively, D is TRBD2 (5 bases). With 7 bases removed from V and 0 bases from J, the gap between germline ends came to 10 bases. CDR1 SQVTM and CDR2 ANQGSEA come from the germline V gene. The CDR3 runs to 14 residues. The CDR3 is CSASGFSGANVLTF. Here the CDR3 DNA reads TGCAGCGCCTCGGGGTTCTCTGGGGCCAACGTCCTGACTTTC.

The chain carries TRBV10-1 and TRBJ2-2; the D is unclear. CDR1 and CDR2 (germline): WNHNN, SYGVQD (reference sequence). V was shortened by 7 bases and J by 7 bases, with 13 bases between the two germline ends. The CDR3 length is 13 residues. The CDR3: CASTREPHGELFF. The DNA for the CDR3 is TGCGCCAGCACCCGTGAGCCGCACGGGGAGCTGTTTTTT.

The chain has TRBV5-1 and TRBJ1-1, with TRBD1 identical over 7 bases. The CDR3 runs to 13 residues. J was trimmed by 0 bases and V by 7 bases; bases with no gene match: 3. Germline CDR1 is SGHRS and CDR2 is YFSETQ. This CDR3 reads CASGDSLNTEAFF. The CDR3 nucleotides read TGCGCCAGCGGGGACAGCCTGAACACTGAAGCTTTCTTT. The whole variable domain, filled in from reference TRBV5-1 and TRBJ1-1, reads KAGVTQTPRYLIKTRGQQVTLSCSPISGHRSVSWYQQTPGQGLQFLFEYFSETQRNKGNFPGRFSGRQFSNSRSEMNVSTLELGDSALYLCASGDSLNTEAFFGQGTRLTVV.

This chain connects TRBV9 to TRBJ1-4; tentative D call: TRBD1 (6 bases). The CDR3 is 17 amino acids. Trimming left V 0 bases short and J 4 bases short, with 16 bases between. The germline V gene encodes CDR1 SGDLS and CDR2 YYNGEE. The CDR3 here is CASSVGFQDSGNEKLFF. The CDR3 DNA sequence: TGTGCCAGCAGCGTAGGTTTTCAGGACAGCGGTAATGAAAAACTGTTTTTT.

This chain links TRBV20-1 with TRBJ2-7; no firm D call. CDR1 and CDR2 from the germline V gene are DFQATT and SNEGSKA (reference sequence). V was trimmed by 0 bases and J by 3 bases, leaving 15 bases between them. The CDR3 has 15 amino acids. In nucleotides, the CDR3 is TGCAGTGCTAGAGATCCGCAGGAGTCGCACTACGAGCAGTACTTC. This encodes CSARDPQESHYEQYF.

In its sample, this clonotype was seen once. The chain recombines TRBV6-5 with TRBJ1-2, with a weak D call TRBD1 (5 bases). The germline V and J ends were trimmed by 6 bases and 8 bases, with 25 bases remaining between them. This CDR3 spans 16 amino acids. The germline V gene encodes CDR1 MNHEY and CDR2 SVGAGI. CDR3 loop: CASSRIGAPGEVGYTF. Written as DNA, the CDR3 is TGTGCCAGCAGCAGGATAGGGGCGCCCGGGGAGGTGGGCTACACCTTC.

The V gene is TRBV5-1, the J gene TRBJ2-3, with 8 bases that match TRBD1. The CDR3 contains 16 residues. CDR1 SGHRS and CDR2 YFSETQ come from the germline V gene. V dropped 4 bases and J dropped 5; count of bases not matched to a gene: 12. As DNA, the CDR3 is TGCGCCAGCAGCCAGGTGGCAGGGGGCTATGAAGATACGCAGTATTTT. Protein: CASSQVAGGYEDTQYF.

The rearrangement uses TRBV10-2 and TRBJ1-1; D possibly corresponds to TRBD1 (5 bases). The CDR3 has 14 residues. Germline CDR1 WSHSY, CDR2 SAAADI. V shed 2 bases and J shed 3 bases, with 10 bases lying between them. In DNA form, the CDR3 reads TGCGCCAGCAGTGAGCGGGGCGCGGACACTGAAGCTTTCTTT. Translation: CASSERGADTEAFF.

The chain carries TRBV20-1 and TRBJ2-7, with TRBD1 identical over 7 bases. V dropped 5 bases and J dropped 3; count of bases not matched to a gene: 7. The CDR3 is 13 residues long. The germline V gene encodes CDR1 DFQATT and CDR2 SNEGSKA (reference sequence). The CDR3 DNA is TGCAGTGCTTCGACAGGGTCATACTACGAGCAGTACTTC. As protein: CSASTGSYYEQYF.

The chain combines TRBV24-1 with TRBJ2-1; possibly TRBD2 for D (5 bases). V gave up 9 bases and J gave up 6 bases, with 14 bases separating them. The CDR3 is 13 residues long. Germline-derived CDR1 and CDR2 are KGHDR and SFDVKD. This CDR3 is CATAAEVGNEQFF. Written as DNA, the CDR3 is TGTGCCACCGCAGCGGAGGTGGGCAATGAGCAGTTCTTC.

The chain joins TRBV18 to TRBJ1-2; TRBD1 might be the D (6 bases). The CDR3 is 13 amino acids. V lost 5 bases and J lost 4, with 11 bases in between. From germline, CDR1 is KGHSH and CDR2 LQKENI. This CDR3 is CASSTTGGYGYTF. CDR3 in DNA: TGTGCCAGCTCAACGACAGGAGGCTATGGCTACACCTTC.